Here is one T cell receptor beta chain with its context. The target antigen is unknown. This specimen comes from a study of cytomegalovirus exposure and HLA in healthy donors. Points from the study as a whole: The authors later linked a missense DCLRE1C variant to TCR beta V- and J-gene trimming.

This CDR3 is built from 18 residues. With 3 bases clipped from V and 2 bases from J, the junction kept 10 bases outside the gene matches. The germline V gene encodes CDR1 ENHRY and CDR2 SYGVKD. Nominally healthy donors provided the samples, though records likely missed some immune exposures. With 60 Vbeta and 13 Jbeta primers, the PCR was carried out. Clones were read by immunoSEQ multiplex PCR, and TCRdb kept only the in-frame ones, dropping some. Of 150,000 to 200,000 clones listed, approximately 80% are singletons. Sequencing was carried out using PBMCs. This TCR came from a woman between 25 and 40 years old in good health and CMV-seropositive. The chain recombines TRBV10-3 with TRBJ2-1; TRBD2 agrees at 10 bases. This CDR3 is CAISEPLAGVPPYNEQFF. CDR3 bases: TGTGCCATCAGTGAACCTCTAGCGGGGGTGCCCCCCTACAATGAGCAGTTCTTC.